What follows describes a single TCR beta chain. Intraepithelial and lamina propria lymphocytes were freed from processed graft tissue. TCRdb keeps only in-frame clones here, not all; method: immunoSEQ multiplex PCR. The sample shows tens of thousands of clones, around 86% of them seen only once. The CDR3 contains 15 residues. V shed 5 bases, J shed 0 bases, and the junction held 3 bases outside the gene matches. Looked up from germline, CDR1 is SGHNT and CDR2 is YENEEA. These data are taken from a study of graft-versus-host responses after intestinal transplantation. Whole-study context: Each recipient received a multivisceral, liver-intestinal, or isolated intestinal graft.

The chain joins TRBV11-3 to TRBJ2-7; TRBD1 matches 11 bases. The source of this sequence is a human patient who received an intestinal transplant, so some T cells may come from the graft donor. Material: ileum tissue, obtained about 350 days after transplant. CDR3 in amino acids: CASSHGTGGSYEQYF. The CDR3 nucleotides read TGTGCCAGCAGCCACGGGACAGGGGGCTCCTACGAGCAGTACTTC.